This T cell receptor (beta chain) was observed in a study of CD8+CD57+ T cells in acquired aplastic anemia. Study-level information: The average read count for CD4+ cells in healthy donors was 8.5 million to 12 million. Study results and limitations: Overlapping CD8+ CDR3 repertoires of patients and controls contained under 30 shared sequences.

The use of genomic DNA as template underpinned the TCR beta VDJ and CDR3 profiling. Using its own MiXCR run on the reads, TCRdb lists one record per CDR3 protein. The sample records some 140,000 distinct CDR3 sequences, 40% to 45% being singletons. This clonotype was found many times. Its target is unknown. V was pared by 0 bases and J by 7 bases, with 5 bases of the junction left unmatched. Germline V gene sequence: CDR1 MNHEY, CDR2 SVGAGI. This CDR3 is 14 amino acids long. The V gene is TRBV6-5, the J gene TRBJ1-2, with 7 bases aligning to TRBD1. The TCR sequence derives from a human donor in good health, serving as a control. Sample: sorted CD4+, CD8+, or CD8+CD57+ T cells (not recorded which) from PBMCs. Here the CDR3 reads CASSYSAGGGGYTF. CDR3 DNA: TGTGCCAGCAGTTACTCGGCAGGGGGAGGTGGCTACACCTTC.